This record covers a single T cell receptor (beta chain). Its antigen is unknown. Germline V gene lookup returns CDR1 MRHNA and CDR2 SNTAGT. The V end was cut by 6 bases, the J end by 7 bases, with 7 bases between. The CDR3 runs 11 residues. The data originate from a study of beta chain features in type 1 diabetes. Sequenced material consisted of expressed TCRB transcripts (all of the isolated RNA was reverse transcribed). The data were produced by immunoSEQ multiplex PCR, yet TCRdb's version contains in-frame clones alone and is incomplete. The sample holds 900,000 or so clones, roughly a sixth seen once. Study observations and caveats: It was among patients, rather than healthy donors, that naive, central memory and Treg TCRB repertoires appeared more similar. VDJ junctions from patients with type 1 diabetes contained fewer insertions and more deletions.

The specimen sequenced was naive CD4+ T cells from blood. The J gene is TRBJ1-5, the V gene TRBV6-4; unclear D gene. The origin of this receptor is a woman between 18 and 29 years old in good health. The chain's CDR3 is CASSQGQPQHF. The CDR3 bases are TGTGCCAGCAGCCAAGGCCAGCCCCAGCATTTT.